A selection of T cell receptor beta chains follows, all from one sample in a study of T cell responses to AZD1222 COVID-19 vaccine. Sequenced by immunoSEQ multiplex PCR; TCRdb stores in-frame clones only, minus some. The sample has 150,000 to 200,000 clones, approximately 93% seen once. Sequenced here: peripheral blood, sampled on day 0 of AZD1222 vaccination. The receptors come from an adult in good health. CDR3s include the opening cysteine and the closing phenylalanine or tryptophan. D genes are given only for firm matches. Size is omitted from some rows. Given values are once, few, many or a class for expanded clones.

D: .
size: .
V: TRBV25-1
J: TRBJ1-1
DNA: TGTGCCAGCAGCTTACAGGGTTTGTCTGAAGCTTTCTTT
CDR3: CASSLQGLSEAFF

D: TRBD2
size: .
V: TRBV13
J: TRBJ2-3
DNA: TGTGCCAGCAGCCTCAAACTAGCGGGAGGTTCGCACGATACGCAGTATTTT
CDR3: CASSLKLAGGSHDTQYF

D: .
size: .
V: TRBV11-2
J: TRBJ1-2
DNA: TGTGCCAGCAGCTTTAATACCCTTGGGCATGGCTACACCTTC
CDR3: CASSFNTLGHGYTF

D: .
size: .
V: TRBV14
J: TRBJ1-1
DNA: TGTGCCAGCAGCCTAGGATTGTACACTGAAGCTTTCTTT
CDR3: CASSLGLYTEAFF

D: .
size: .
V: TRBV30
J: TRBJ2-7
DNA: TGTGCCTGGGCTCCGGGACTGTGGGGCGAGCAGTACTTC
CDR3: CAWAPGLWGEQYF

D: .
size: once
V: TRBV5-1
J: TRBJ2-2
DNA: TGCGCCAGCAGCCCGGAACAGCGATACACCGGGGAGCTGTTTTTT
CDR3: CASSPEQRYTGELFF

D: .
size: once
V: TRBV29-1
J: TRBJ2-2
DNA: TGCAGTTTCACCACCGCCGGGGAGCTGTTTTTT
CDR3: CSFTTAGELFF

D: .
size: .
V: TRBV6-5
J: TRBJ2-2
DNA: TGTGCCTACGGGACCGGGGAGCTGTTTTTT
CDR3: CAYGTGELFF

D: .
size: .
V: TRBV6-5
J: TRBJ1-4
DNA: TGTGCCAGCAGTATGAGAACCGGAGGTGAAAAACTGTTTTTT
CDR3: CASSMRTGGEKLFF

D: TRBD1
size: .
V: TRBV11-2
J: TRBJ2-1
DNA: TGTGCCAGCAGTCTGACCCCCGGGACAGCTTCCTACAATGAGCAGTTCTTC
CDR3: CASSLTPGTASYNEQFF

D: TRBD1
size: .
V: TRBV3-1/TRBV3-2
J: TRBJ2-1
DNA: TGTGCCAGCAGCCTGACAGGGTGGGAAAATGAGCAGTTCTTC
CDR3: CASSLTGWENEQFF

D: .
size: .
V: TRBV28
J: TRBJ2-3
DNA: TGTGCCAGCAGTATACCCCCGGACGGATACACAGATACGCAGTATTTT
CDR3: CASSIPPDGYTDTQYF

D: .
size: .
V: TRBV7-6
J: TRBJ2-2
DNA: TGTGCCAGCAGCTTAGTGTTCGGGGAGCTGTTTTTT
CDR3: CASSLVFGELFF

D: TRBD1
size: once
V: TRBV5-8
J: TRBJ1-3
DNA: TGTGCCAGCAGCACCCGGGACAGGGCGATAGGAAACACCATATATTTT
CDR3: CASSTRDRAIGNTIYF

D: .
size: .
V: TRBV28
J: TRBJ1-2
DNA: TGTGCCAGCAGTTGGGGAAACTATGGCTACACCTTC
CDR3: CASSWGNYGYTF

D: .
size: .
V: TRBV2
J: TRBJ1-5
DNA: TGTGCCAGCAGCCCGATGAGCAGGGGACGACAGCCCCAGCATTTT
CDR3: CASSPMSRGRQPQHF

D: TRBD1
size: .
V: TRBV19
J: TRBJ1-2
DNA: TGTGCCAGTAAACTCCCACAGGGGGCCAACTATGGCTACACCTTC
CDR3: CASKLPQGANYGYTF

D: TRBD1
size: .
V: TRBV10-1
J: TRBJ1-4
DNA: TGCGCCAGCAGTGACTCGACAGGGTTGAATGAAAAACTGTTTTTT
CDR3: CASSDSTGLNEKLFF

D: .
size: .
V: TRBV5-6
J: TRBJ2-1
DNA: TGTGCCAGCAGCCCCCTCGGCGGGAAGAGCAATGAGCAGTTCTTC
CDR3: CASSPLGGKSNEQFF

D: .
size: .
V: TRBV6-5
J: TRBJ1-1
DNA: TGTGCCAGCAGCACGGGGCAGGGGCTCTCTGAAGCTTTCTTT
CDR3: CASSTGQGLSEAFF

D: .
size: .
V: TRBV3-1/TRBV3-2
J: TRBJ1-1
DNA: TGTGCCAGCAGCCAATCGGATACAGGGAACACTGAAGCTTTCTTT
CDR3: CASSQSDTGNTEAFF

D: TRBD1
size: .
V: TRBV10-3
J: TRBJ1-2
DNA: TGTGCCATCAGTGAGACCGAACAGGGGAACTATGGCTACACCTTC
CDR3: CAISETEQGNYGYTF

D: TRBD1
size: .
V: TRBV6-6
J: TRBJ1-1
DNA: TGTGCCAGCAGCAGAGAGAGACAGGGGACTGAAGCTTTCTTT
CDR3: CASSRERQGTEAFF

D: .
size: .
V: TRBV29-1
J: TRBJ1-2
DNA: TGCAGCGTCCTAGTGAACTATGGCTACACCTTC
CDR3: CSVLVNYGYTF

D: .
size: .
V: TRBV10-3
J: TRBJ1-1
DNA: TGTGCCATCAGTGAAGTCGGGACAGAAGCTTTCTTT
CDR3: CAISEVGTEAFF

D: .
size: .
V: TRBV11-2
J: TRBJ1-6
DNA: TGTGCCAGCAAAGGGGGGTCACCCCTCCACTTT
CDR3: CASKGGSPLHF

D: .
size: .
V: TRBV6-5
J: TRBJ1-2
DNA: TGTGCCAGCAGTTTTAATTCCATGGCAGGGGAATATGGCTACACCTTC
CDR3: CASSFNSMAGEYGYTF

D: .
size: .
V: TRBV30
J: TRBJ1-1
DNA: TGTGCCTGGAGTGGGGGGGGTGCATCTTTCTTT
CDR3: CAWSGGGASFF

D: TRBD1
size: .
V: TRBV11-2
J: TRBJ2-5
DNA: TGTGCCAGCAGCCGGACAGGGGGTGGTGAGACCCAGTACTTC
CDR3: CASSRTGGGETQYF

D: .
size: .
V: TRBV19
J: TRBJ2-7
DNA: TGTGCCAGTAGTCCTCGTCGGGGCCGCAGCTCCTACGAGCAGTACTTC
CDR3: CASSPRRGRSSYEQYF

D: .
size: .
V: TRBV3-1/TRBV3-2
J: TRBJ1-2
DNA: TGTGCCAGCAGCCCGACAGGCTTAGCTAACTATGGCTACACCTTC
CDR3: CASSPTGLANYGYTF

D: TRBD1
size: .
V: TRBV19
J: TRBJ1-1
DNA: TGTGCCAGTAGGCAAGGGCAGGGGGCCACTGAAGCTTTCTTT
CDR3: CASRQGQGATEAFF

D: .
size: .
V: TRBV19
J: TRBJ2-5
DNA: TGTGCCAGTAGTCTTGGTGACAGAAAACAAGAGACCCAGTACTTC
CDR3: CASSLGDRKQETQYF

D: .
size: .
V: TRBV7-2
J: TRBJ1-3
DNA: TGTGCCAGCAGCACTAACTCTGGAAACACCATATATTTT
CDR3: CASSTNSGNTIYF

D: TRBD1
size: .
V: TRBV29-1
J: TRBJ2-7
DNA: TGCAGCGTTGAATTGGGACAGCCCTACGAGCAGTACTTC
CDR3: CSVELGQPYEQYF

D: .
size: .
V: TRBV5-1
J: TRBJ1-1
DNA: TGCGCCAGCACCTATACTGACAGTGTGCGAGGTACTGAAGCTTTCTTT
CDR3: CASTYTDSVRGTEAFF

D: .
size: .
V: TRBV1
J: TRBJ2-4
DNA: TGCACCAGCAGCCAAGCCCCGACTAGCGCTGAGATTCAGTACTTC
CDR3: CTSSQAPTSAEIQYF

D: .
size: .
V: TRBV2
J: TRBJ1-2
DNA: TGTGCCAGCAGTTTAGGCGCGGACTATGGCTACACCTTC
CDR3: CASSLGADYGYTF

D: TRBD1
size: .
V: TRBV7-9
J: TRBJ2-5
DNA: TGTGCCAGCAGCTCTCTGGGGCAGGGGGTAGGGGAGACCCAGTACTTC
CDR3: CASSSLGQGVGETQYF

D: .
size: .
V: TRBV19
J: TRBJ1-3
DNA: TGTGCCAGTAGGATCAGCGACACCATATATTTT
CDR3: CASRISDTIYF

D: .
size: .
V: TRBV27
J: TRBJ2-7
DNA: TGTGCCAGCAGTCCCCGGGACCCCAAAGGGTACGAGCAGTACTTC
CDR3: CASSPRDPKGYEQYF

D: TRBD1
size: once
V: TRBV19
J: TRBJ1-5
DNA: TGTGCCAGTAGTATACAGGGGGCGGTTAGCAATCAGCCCCAGCATTTT
CDR3: CASSIQGAVSNQPQHF

D: .
size: .
V: TRBV5-3
J: TRBJ2-1
DNA: TGTGCCAGAAGCTTGGTGTTTACCTCCTACAATGAGCAGTTCTTC
CDR3: CARSLVFTSYNEQFF

D: .
size: .
V: TRBV27
J: TRBJ1-5
DNA: TGTGCCAGCAGTTTAAGCGGTAGTGGCAATCAGCCCCAGCATTTT
CDR3: CASSLSGSGNQPQHF

D: .
size: .
V: TRBV12-3/TRBV12-4
J: TRBJ1-1
DNA: TGTGCCAGCAGATCAAACACTGAAGCTTTCTTT
CDR3: CASRSNTEAFF